This TCR beta chain is drawn from a study of PD-1 blockade in classical Hodgkin lymphoma. The assay was immunoSEQ multiplex PCR, and TCRdb's table has in-frame clones only and misses some. The repertoire holds fewer than 35,000 clones, with more than 85% as singletons. Documented time point: cycle 4 day 1 (C4D1), after 6 weeks of nivolumab. Brentuximab vedotin exposure varied, and every patient relapsed after autologous stem cell transplantation. CD4+ T cells were purified from thawed PBMCs by magnetic negative selection. V was shortened by 1 base and J by 5 bases, with 16 bases between the two germline ends. This CDR3 is 16 amino acids long. Germline lookup yields CDR1 SGHDT and CDR2 YYEEEE.

This rearrangement joins TRBV5-6 to TRBJ1-3; D may be TRBD1 (6 bases). This specimen consisted of CD4+ T cells from blood, obtained before the fourth cycle of nivolumab. This TCR was sampled from a human donor with classical Hodgkin lymphoma. The CDR3 spells CASSLIHGGGRNTIYF. The DNA of the CDR3 is TGTGCCAGCAGCTTGATCCATGGAGGGGGGCGAAACACCATATATTTT.